The 8 T cell receptor beta chains reported below all come from one sample, sequenced in a study of monozygotic twins with inflammatory bowel disease. TCRdb re-called the 5' RACE reads, yielding one record per CDR3 amino acid sequence without DNA. This sample's clone table lists 70,000 to 95,000 distinct CDR3 sequences. Sequencing was carried out using blood. These receptor sequences come from a human donor with ulcerative colitis or Crohn's disease, or a healthy co-twin of an affected twin (not recorded which).

The rearrangement links TRBV7-6 to TRBJ2-3; the TCRdb call, TRBD2, lacks DNA for checking. Germline CDR1 reads SGHVS; CDR2 reads FNYEAQ. CDR3 length: 17 residues. CDR3 amino acids: CASSPPWTSGRTDTQYF.

The rearrangement links TRBV2 to TRBJ1-1. Germline CDR1 is SNHLY and CDR2 is FYNNEI. This CDR3 has 15 amino acids. The CDR3 sequence is CASSEASKAGTEAFF.

The chain is built from TRBV7-2 and TRBJ1-2; the D gene TCRdb calls, TRBD1, cannot be checked with no DNA. The CDR3 sequence is 15 residues long. CDR1 is SGHTA and CDR2 is FQGNSA in the germline V gene. This chain's CDR3 is CASSLSGPGDYGYTF.

The V gene is TRBV7-9, the J gene TRBJ1-1; TCRdb's D call, TRBD1, is unchecked because there is no DNA. This CDR3 comprises 14 residues. Germline V gives CDR1 SEHNR, CDR2 FQNEAQ (reference sequence). The CDR3 here is CASSPGTGRTEAFF.

J is TRBJ1-2 and V is TRBV15; TCRdb calls TRBD1, which cannot be checked without DNA. This CDR3 has 13 amino acids. Germline CDR1 is LNHNV and CDR2 is YYDKDF (reference sequence). CDR3 sequence: CATSRDGKGGYTF.

The chain recombines TRBV5-1 with TRBJ2-6; there is no DNA to check the TCRdb D call of TRBD1. Germline loops: CDR1 SGHRS, CDR2 YFSETQ. This CDR3 contains 18 residues. CDR3 in amino acids: CASSPRTGSSSGANVLTF.

The V call is TRBV12-3 or TRBV12-4, the J call TRBJ2-5; TCRdb proposes TRBD2, but this gene call is untestable without DNA. CDR3 size: 12 residues. The CDR3: CASKRGGETQYF.

The rearrangement links TRBV20-1 to TRBJ2-4; the D call of TRBD1 rests on TCRdb alone, since no DNA is present to check it. Germline CDR1 and CDR2: DFQATT and SNEGSKA (reference sequence). The CDR3 covers 13 residues. The CDR3 region is CSARVQGGNIQYF.